This T cell receptor (beta chain) was recovered during a study of T cell responses to AZD1222 COVID-19 vaccine. Study results and limitations: Spike-specific TCR breadth and depth both grew after two AZD1222 doses.

Worth noting for this clone: Antigen: not known.

In germline, CDR1 is MNHEY, CDR2 SVGAGI. The CDR3 is 14 residues long. Trimming removed 5 bases at V and 6 bases at J, with 14 bases between. Profiled with immunoSEQ multiplex PCR; TCRdb holds only in-frame clones, not every one. The sample includes 95,000 to 150,000 clones, 88% seen only once; the top ten take under 7%. This specimen was peripheral blood, taken on day 0 of AZD1222 vaccination. This receptor was identified in an adult in good health. The chain employs TRBV6-5 and TRBJ1-5; D not resolved. CDR3 nucleotides: TGTGCCAGCAGTCACCGGGAGGGAGGTCAGCCCCAGCATTTT. It encodes CASSHREGGQPQHF.